The text below deals with one TCR beta chain. This entry is derived from a study of T cells in localized non-small cell lung cancer. Assay used: immunoSEQ multiplex PCR; TCRdb lists only in-frame clones, some missing. The data show 20,000 to 30,000 clones, about 85% seen once. Germline CDR1 ENHRY, CDR2 SYGVKD. The CDR3 covers 13 residues. V dropped 9 bases and J dropped 0; count of bases not matched to a gene: 4. This TCR was recovered from an older female donor with stage II squamous cell lung carcinoma. The rearrangement joins TRBV10-3 to TRBJ1-1; TRBD1 aligns across 7 bases. Here the sequenced sample was peripheral blood, taken before any cancer treatment. The CDR3 coding sequence is TGTGCCATTTCAGGGGGGATGAACACTGAAGCTTTCTTT. Its translation: CAISGGMNTEAFF.